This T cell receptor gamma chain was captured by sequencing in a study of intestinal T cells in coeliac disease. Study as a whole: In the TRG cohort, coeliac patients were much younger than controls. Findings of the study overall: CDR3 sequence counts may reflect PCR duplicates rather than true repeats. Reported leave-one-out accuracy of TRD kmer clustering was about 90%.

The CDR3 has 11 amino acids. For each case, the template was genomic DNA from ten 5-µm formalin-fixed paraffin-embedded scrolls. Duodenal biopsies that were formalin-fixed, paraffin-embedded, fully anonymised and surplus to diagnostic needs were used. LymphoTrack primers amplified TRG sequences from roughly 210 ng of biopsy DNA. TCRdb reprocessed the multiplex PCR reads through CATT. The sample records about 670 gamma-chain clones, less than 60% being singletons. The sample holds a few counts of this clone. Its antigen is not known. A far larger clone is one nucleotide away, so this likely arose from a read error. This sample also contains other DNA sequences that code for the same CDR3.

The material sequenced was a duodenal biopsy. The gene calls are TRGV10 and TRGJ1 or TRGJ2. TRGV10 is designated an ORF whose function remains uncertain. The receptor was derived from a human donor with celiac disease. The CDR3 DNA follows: TGTGCCGCGTGGGATTATTATAAGAAACTCTTT. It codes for CAAWDYYKKLF.